Shown below are 14 T cell receptor beta chains from a single sample sequenced in a study of T cells in Graves' hyperthyroidism and ophthalmopathy. TCR beta CDR3 regions were amplified from RNA transcripts. The HTBI primer set was used in a first-round RT-PCR of the TCR CDR3. TCRdb ran MiXCR on the multiplex PCR reads and lists one entry per CDR3 protein. The sample carries about 340,000 distinct CDR3 sequences, approximately 22% recorded once. The specimen sequenced was blood. The receptor source for this set is a woman between 45 and 65 years old with Graves' hyperthyroidism.

This clonotype was picked up many times. The rearrangement links TRBV11-2 to TRBJ1-1; tentatively, D is TRBD1 (5 bases). Germline V gene lookup returns CDR1 SGHAT and CDR2 FQNNGV. The CDR3 totals 15 residues. V was cut by 5 bases and J by 0 bases, with 13 bases left in between. The CDR3: CASSPRQTMNTEAFF. In DNA form, the CDR3 reads TGTGCCAGCAGCCCCCGACAGACCATGAACACTGAAGCTTTCTTT.

At least ten counts were recorded for this clonotype. The chain links TRBV5-1 to TRBJ2-1; D may be TRBD1 (5 bases). The V gene's germline CDR1 is SGHRS and CDR2 YFSETQ. The length of the CDR3 is 15 residues. V lost 0 bases and J 3 bases, leaving 10 bases between the germline ends. The DNA for the CDR3 is TGCGCCAGCAGCTTGGGGGGCAGGGACTACAATGAGCAGTTCTTC. This encodes CASSLGGRDYNEQFF.

The rearrangement uses TRBV6-1 and TRBJ2-3; 7 bases line up with TRBD1. Germline trimming cut 6 bases from V and 5 bases from J; bases unmatched to any gene: 2. The CDR3 contains 12 residues. The germline gives CDR1 MNHNS, CDR2 SASEGT. This CDR3 reads CASRGDRDTQYF. The DNA of the CDR3 is TGTGCCAGCAGAGGGGACAGAGATACGCAGTATTTT.

This clonotype was observed a handful of times. The rearrangement uses TRBV5-1 and TRBJ1-1; no clear D gene. Germline CDR1 and CDR2: SGHRS and YFSETQ. CDR3 length equals 11 residues. Deletions cut 4 bases from V and 6 bases from J, with 7 bases between. CDR3 DNA: TGCGCCAGCAGCCCGTGCCCTGAAGCTTTCTTT. Residues: CASSPCPEAFF.

This clonotype was observed at least ten times. The V and J genes are TRBV11-2 and TRBJ2-5; a possible D gene is TRBD1 (6 bases). V dropped 3 bases and J dropped 0 bases, with 14 bases sitting between them. The CDR3 is 16 amino acids. Germline V gives CDR1 SGHAT, CDR2 FQNNGV. The CDR3 is CASSFRGRGYQETQYF. The CDR3 coding sequence is TGTGCCAGCAGCTTTAGAGGCAGGGGATACCAAGAGACCCAGTACTTC.

This clonotype was detected only a few times. The rearrangement uses TRBV7-2 and TRBJ2-7; D is perhaps TRBD1 or TRBD2 (5 bases each). V was shortened by 5 bases and J by 3 bases, with 17 bases between the two germline ends. The CDR3 totals 15 residues. The V gene's germline CDR1 is SGHTA and CDR2 FQGNSA. CDR3 bases: TGTGCCAGCAGCCAGTACCGGGACCCTTTCTACGAGCAGTACTTC. It codes for CASSQYRDPFYEQYF.

This sequence joins TRBV5-1 and TRBJ2-6; D remains unclear. In germline, CDR1 is SGHRS, CDR2 YFSETQ. Trimming cost V 4 bases and J 0 bases, with 11 bases left between them. CDR3 length equals 16 residues. CDR3: CASSEAGSSGANVLTF. The CDR3 DNA is TGCGCCAGCAGCGAAGCCGGAAGCTCTGGGGCCAACGTCCTGACTTTC.

Comment on this clonotype: A much larger clone sits a single nucleotide away, making a read error possible. The chain employs TRBV11-2 and TRBJ1-2; D not resolved. V was pared by 2 bases and J by 4 bases, with 17 bases between. There are 16 residues in the CDR3. In germline, CDR1 is SGHAT, CDR2 FQNNGV. The chain's CDR3 is CASSLSSGRHLYGYTF. The CDR3 nucleotides read TGTGCCAGCAGCTTATCGTCGGGCCGTCACCTCTATGGCTACACCTTC. The full variable domain, in which reference TRBV11-2 and TRBJ1-2 provide the parts outside the CDR3, is EAGVAQSPRYKIIEKRQSVAFWCNPISGHATLYWYQQILGQGPKLLIQFQNNGVVDDSQLPKDRFSAERLKGVDSTLKIQPAKLEDSAVYLCASSLSSGRHLYGYTFGSGTRLTVV.

Only a few counts were recorded for this clonotype. The chain employs TRBV13 and TRBJ2-7, with 10 bases aligning to TRBD1. Germline CDR1 PRHDT, CDR2 FYEKMQ (reference sequence). V lost 4 bases and J lost 7; bases outside the gene matches: 7. There are 14 residues in the CDR3. This chain's CDR3 is CASSSQTGGSEQYF. The CDR3 DNA reads TGTGCCAGCAGCTCTCAGACAGGGGGCAGTGAGCAGTACTTC.

This chain uses TRBV12-3 or TRBV12-4 with TRBJ1-3; D uncertain. The CDR3 sequence is 13 residues long. V lost 3 bases and J 4 bases, leaving 7 bases between the germline ends. For the CDR3, the DNA is TGTGCCAGCAGTTTTCCCTCCGGAAACACCATATATTTT. Translating it yields CASSFPSGNTIYF.

This clonotype was detected many times. This chain uses TRBV6-1 with TRBJ1-1; D is perhaps TRBD1 (6 bases). Looked up from germline, CDR1 is MNHNS and CDR2 is SASEGT. Between the trimmed V and J ends, which lost 6 bases and 4 bases, there was a span of 9 bases. The CDR3 is 12 amino acids. The CDR3 spells CASRRGVTEAFF. CDR3 DNA: TGTGCCAGCAGGAGGGGGGTCACTGAAGCTTTCTTT.

This clonotype was observed a few times. The chain recombines TRBV6-1 with TRBJ2-3; TRBD2 matches 10 bases. CDR1 is MNHNS, CDR2 SASEGT, per germline. This CDR3 is built from 18 residues. Losses at the gene ends were 5 bases for V and 2 bases for J; bases not matched to a gene: 13. For the CDR3, the DNA is TGTGCCAGCAGTTACCAAACCCGACTAGCGGGCCTCACAGATACGCAGTATTTT. This sequence encodes CASSYQTRLAGLTDTQYF.

This clonotype occurred many times. This chain uses TRBV24-1 with TRBJ2-7, with D hard to call. This CDR3 is built from 13 residues. From germline, CDR1 is KGHDR and CDR2 SFDVKD. The V and J ends lost 3 bases and 0 bases respectively, with 5 bases between them. Here the CDR3 reads CATSDQSSYEQYF. CDR3 in DNA: TGTGCCACCAGTGATCAGAGCTCCTACGAGCAGTACTTC.

In this sample, this clonotype turned up a few times. The chain employs TRBV20-1 and TRBJ2-7, with 8 bases matching TRBD2. Germline-derived CDR1 and CDR2 are DFQATT and SNEGSKA (reference sequence). V shed 6 bases and J 2 bases; nucleotides not matched to a gene: 9. This CDR3 has 14 amino acids. The chain's CDR3 is CSANFPGLAYEQYF. CDR3 nucleotides: TGCAGTGCCAACTTCCCGGGACTAGCCTACGAGCAGTACTTC.